The T cell receptor (beta chain) described here comes from a study of cytomegalovirus exposure and HLA in healthy donors. PCR involved 60 Vbeta and 13 Jbeta primers. Generated by immunoSEQ multiplex PCR, the TCRdb table keeps only in-frame clones and is missing some. This sample has approximately 190,000 clones; 65% to 85% occur once, and the top ten carry 3.8%. From germline, CDR1 is SNHLY and CDR2 FYNNEI. The V and J ends lost 6 bases and 6 bases respectively, with 14 bases between them. The CDR3 has 13 residues. The TCR sequence derives from a man over 45 in good health and CMV-seronegative. V gene TRBV2 combines with J gene TRBJ1-2; the D gene is possibly TRBD1 (6 bases). Sequences were obtained from PBMCs. The CDR3 loop reads CASRDTGSDGYTF. The CDR3 DNA reads as TGTGCCAGCAGAGACACAGGGAGCGATGGCTACACCTTC.